What follows are 5 T cell receptor beta chains derived from one specimen sequenced in a study of monozygotic twins with inflammatory bowel disease. Reanalyzing the 5' RACE reads, TCRdb keeps one entry per CDR3 protein, without DNA. Its listing shows some 450,000 distinct CDR3 sequences. Sample: blood. The receptors stem from a human donor with ulcerative colitis or Crohn's disease, or a healthy co-twin of an affected twin (not recorded which).

The chain is built from TRBV9 and TRBJ2-5; the D gene TCRdb calls, TRBD1, cannot be checked with no DNA. Germline CDR1 is SGDLS and CDR2 is YYNGEE. The CDR3 spans 14 residues. This chain's CDR3 is CASSLVGGAETQYF.

J is TRBJ2-1 and V is TRBV25-1; TCRdb proposes TRBD1, but this gene call is untestable without DNA. Germline CDR1 reads MGHDK; CDR2 reads SYGVNS. This CDR3 region has 15 residues. The CDR3: CASSESWGSYNEQFF. Based on the CDR3 plus reference TRBV25-1 and TRBJ2-1, the full variable domain is EADIYQTPRYLVIGTGKKITLECSQTMGHDKMYWYQQDPGMELHLIHYSYGVNSTEKGDLSSESTVSRIRTEHFPLTLESARPSHTSQYLCASSESWGSYNEQFFGPGTRLTVL.

The genes are TRBV12-3 or TRBV12-4 and TRBJ1-4. CDR3 size: 14 residues. The CDR3 loop is CASSLTGLNEKLFF.

The genes are TRBV5-1 and TRBJ1-1; no DNA is available, so the TRBD1 call from TCRdb remains unchecked. The CDR3 contains 15 residues. The V gene's germline CDR1 is SGHRS and CDR2 YFSETQ. This chain's CDR3 is CASASGTGGNTEAFF.

The chain is built from TRBV4-1 and TRBJ2-1; TCRdb picks TRBD2, but there is no DNA to check that call. Germline values: CDR1 MGHRA, CDR2 YSYEKL. This CDR3 has 18 residues. CDR3 region: CASSRSSGGGNIYNEQFF.